This T cell receptor beta chain was sequenced during a study of post-analysis software for immune sequencing data. Findings and caveats of the study: TRBV5-6, TRBV5-1 and TRBV20-1 were among four to six TRBV segments more frequent in patients than controls.

With regard to this clonotype: Its antigen is still unknown.

Germline V gene data show CDR1 as SGHDT and CDR2 as YYEEEE. There are 19 residues in the CDR3. V lost 0 bases and J lost 1; bases outside the gene matches: 15. The TCR beta cDNA libraries contained unique molecular identifiers. Starting from roughly 1 to 10 million T cells, the study yielded 460,000 or so cDNA molecules. MiXCR was run by TCRdb on the PCR reads, yielding one entry per CDR3 protein. The data contain hundreds of thousands of distinct CDR3 sequences, 25% to 30% of them seen just once; the ten biggest clones take up around 0.56%. This TCR came from a girl aged 5 to 17 with multiple sclerosis. This rearrangement joins TRBV5-6 to TRBJ1-2, with 7 bases lining up with TRBD1. The sequenced material came from blood. CDR3 in DNA: TGTGCCAGCAGCTTGGTTGGCGGACAGGATAACCTGATTAACTATGGCTACACCTTC. Its protein product is CASSLVGGQDNLINYGYTF.